Listed below are T cell receptor beta chains from one sample, sequenced in a study of PD-L1 blockade in urothelial cancer. TCRdb's table, derived via immunoSEQ multiplex PCR, lists solely in-frame clones and lacks some. The sample lists 50,000 or so clones, 70% to 90% occurring once. The material sequenced was PBMCs, taken around atezolizumab (anti-PD-L1) treatment. These receptors all stem from a man aged 45-65 years with urothelial cancer. The CDR3 runs from the conserved cysteine through the conserved F or W. The D gene is left open where the match is weak. Size values are once, few and many counts, or a class for expanded clones, and some rows have none.

D	J	V	size	CDR3	DNA
TRBD2	TRBJ2-7	TRBV6-1	.	CASSSGLARYEQYF	TGTGCCAGCAGTTCGGGACTAGCGAGATACGAGCAGTACTTC
TRBD1	TRBJ2-3	TRBV5-1	.	CASSRDRGSDTQYF	TGCGCCAGCAGCCGCGACAGGGGGTCAGATACGCAGTATTTT
.	TRBJ2-1	TRBV6-6	.	CASRKQGADNEQFF	TGTGCCAGCAGGAAACAGGGCGCGGACAATGAGCAGTTCTTC
.	TRBJ2-7	TRBV2	.	CASSTSSYEQYF	TGTGCCAGCAGCACTAGTTCCTACGAGCAGTACTTC
TRBD2	TRBJ2-7	TRBV5-1	once	CASSLSTSGGAYEQYF	TGCGCCAGCAGCTTGTCGACTAGCGGGGGGGCCTACGAGCAGTACTTC
TRBD1	TRBJ1-5	TRBV27	few	CASSRGDISNQPQHF	TGTGCCAGCAGCAGGGGGGATATTAGCAATCAGCCCCAGCATTTT
TRBD1	TRBJ1-4	TRBV7-8	.	CASSRRQGINEKLFF	TGTGCCAGCAGCCGACGACAGGGAATTAATGAAAAACTGTTTTTT
TRBD1	TRBJ2-4	TRBV7-9	.	CASSLNPGQGAKNIQYF	TGTGCCAGCAGCTTAAACCCGGGACAGGGGGCCAAAAACATTCAGTACTTC
TRBD2	TRBJ2-7	TRBV10-3	.	CAISESRIAGAGEQYF	TGTGCCATCAGTGAGTCGCGAATAGCGGGAGCCGGCGAGCAGTACTTC
TRBD2	TRBJ2-3	TRBV2	.	CASESGNTDTQYF	TGTGCCAGCGAAAGCGGGAACACAGATACGCAGTATTTT
.	TRBJ1-6	TRBV11-2	.	CASSRDTNSPLHF	TGTGCCAGCAGCAGAGACACAAATTCACCCCTCCACTTT